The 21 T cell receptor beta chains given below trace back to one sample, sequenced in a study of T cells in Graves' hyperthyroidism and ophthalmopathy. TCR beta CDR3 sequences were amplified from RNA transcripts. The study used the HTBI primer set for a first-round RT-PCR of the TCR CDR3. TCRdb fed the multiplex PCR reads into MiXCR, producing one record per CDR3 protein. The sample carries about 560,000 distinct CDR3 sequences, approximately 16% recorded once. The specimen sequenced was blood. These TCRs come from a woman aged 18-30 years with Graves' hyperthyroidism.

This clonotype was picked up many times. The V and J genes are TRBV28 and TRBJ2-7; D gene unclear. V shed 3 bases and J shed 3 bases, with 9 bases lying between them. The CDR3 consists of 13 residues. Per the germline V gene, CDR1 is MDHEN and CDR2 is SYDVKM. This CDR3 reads CASSFDQLYEQYF. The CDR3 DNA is TGTGCCAGCAGTTTTGATCAGCTCTACGAGCAGTACTTC.

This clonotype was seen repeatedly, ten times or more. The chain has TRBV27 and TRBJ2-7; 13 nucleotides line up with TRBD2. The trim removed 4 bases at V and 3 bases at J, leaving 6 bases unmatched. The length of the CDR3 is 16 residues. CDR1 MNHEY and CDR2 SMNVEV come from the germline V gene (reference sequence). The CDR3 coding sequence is TGTGCCAGCAGTTGGGGACTAGCGGGACAGGGCTACGAGCAGTACTTC. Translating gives CASSWGLAGQGYEQYF.

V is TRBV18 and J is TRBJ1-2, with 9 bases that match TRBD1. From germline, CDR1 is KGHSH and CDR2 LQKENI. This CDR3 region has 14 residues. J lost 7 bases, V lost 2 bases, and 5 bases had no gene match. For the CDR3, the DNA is TGTGCCAGCTCACCAATAGGACAGGGGAGTGGCTACACCTTC. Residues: CASSPIGQGSGYTF.

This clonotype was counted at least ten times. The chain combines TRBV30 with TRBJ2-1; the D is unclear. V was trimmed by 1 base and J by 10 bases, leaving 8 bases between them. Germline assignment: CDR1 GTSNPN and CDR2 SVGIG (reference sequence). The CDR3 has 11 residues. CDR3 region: CAWSAKAEQFF. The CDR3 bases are TGTGCCTGGAGTGCGAAAGCGGAGCAGTTCTTC.

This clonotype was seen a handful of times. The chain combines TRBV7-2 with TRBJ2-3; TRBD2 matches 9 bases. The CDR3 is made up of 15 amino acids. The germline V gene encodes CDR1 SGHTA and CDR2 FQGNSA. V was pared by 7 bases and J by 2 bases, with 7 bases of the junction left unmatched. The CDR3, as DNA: TGTGCCAGCATGCCTGCGGGGGGGCTCACAGATACGCAGTATTTT. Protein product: CASMPAGGLTDTQYF. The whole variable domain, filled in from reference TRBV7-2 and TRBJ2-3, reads GAGVSQSPSNKVTEKGKDVELRCDPISGHTALYWYRQSLGQGLEFLIYFQGNSAPDKSGLPSDRFSAERTGGSVSTLTIQRTQQEDSAVYLCASMPAGGLTDTQYFGPGTRLTVL.

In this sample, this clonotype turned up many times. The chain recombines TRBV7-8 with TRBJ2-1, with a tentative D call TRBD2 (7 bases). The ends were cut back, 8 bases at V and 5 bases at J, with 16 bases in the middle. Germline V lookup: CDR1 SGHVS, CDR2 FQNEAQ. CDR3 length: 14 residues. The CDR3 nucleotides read TGTGCCAGCCGCAAGGGGGGGAAGGACAATGAGCAGTTCTTC. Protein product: CASRKGGKDNEQFF.

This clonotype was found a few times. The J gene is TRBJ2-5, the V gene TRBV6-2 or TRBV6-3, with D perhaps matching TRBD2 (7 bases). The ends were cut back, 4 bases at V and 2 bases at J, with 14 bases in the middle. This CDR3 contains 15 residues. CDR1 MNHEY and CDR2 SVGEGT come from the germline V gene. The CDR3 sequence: CASSWGGGHQETQYF. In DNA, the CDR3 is TGTGCCAGCAGTTGGGGGGGGGGCCATCAAGAGACCCAGTACTTC.

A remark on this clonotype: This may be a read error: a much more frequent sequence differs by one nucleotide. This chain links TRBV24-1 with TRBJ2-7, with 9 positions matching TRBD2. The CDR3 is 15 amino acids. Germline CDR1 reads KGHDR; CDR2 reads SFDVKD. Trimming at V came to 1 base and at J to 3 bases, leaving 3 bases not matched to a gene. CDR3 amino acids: CATSDFSGGIYEQYF. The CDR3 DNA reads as TGTGCCACCAGTGATTTCAGCGGGGGGATCTACGAGCAGTACTTC.

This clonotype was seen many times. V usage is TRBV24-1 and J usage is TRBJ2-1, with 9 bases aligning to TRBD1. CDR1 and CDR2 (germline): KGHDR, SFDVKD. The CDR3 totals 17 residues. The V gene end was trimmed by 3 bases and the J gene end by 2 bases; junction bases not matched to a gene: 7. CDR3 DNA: TGTGCCACCAGTGATCCTATACAGGGGGCGACCTACAATGAGCAGTTCTTC. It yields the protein CATSDPIQGATYNEQFF.

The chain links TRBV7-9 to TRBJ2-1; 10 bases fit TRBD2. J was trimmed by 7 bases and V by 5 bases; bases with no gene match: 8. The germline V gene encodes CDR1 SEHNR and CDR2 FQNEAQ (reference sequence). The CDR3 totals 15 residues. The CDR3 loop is CASSTPSGSLNEQFF. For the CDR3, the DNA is TGTGCCAGCAGCACCCCTAGCGGGAGTTTGAATGAGCAGTTCTTC.

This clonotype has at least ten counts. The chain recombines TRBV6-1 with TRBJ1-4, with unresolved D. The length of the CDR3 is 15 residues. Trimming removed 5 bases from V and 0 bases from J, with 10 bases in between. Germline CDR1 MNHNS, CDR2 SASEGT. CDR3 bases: TGTGCCAGCAGTTCGGACGTTGCAACTAATGAAAAACTGTTTTTT. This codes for CASSSDVATNEKLFF.

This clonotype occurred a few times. The chain's CDR3 is CASSLLSSLAKNIQYF. The CDR3 DNA sequence: TGTGCCAGCAGTTTACTGTCTTCCCTAGCCAAAAACATTCAGTACTTC. The gene calls are TRBV28 and TRBJ2-4, with unresolved D. Germline CDR1 reads MDHEN; CDR2 reads SYDVKM. The CDR3 contains 16 residues. V was trimmed by 2 bases and J by 0 bases, leaving 11 bases between them.

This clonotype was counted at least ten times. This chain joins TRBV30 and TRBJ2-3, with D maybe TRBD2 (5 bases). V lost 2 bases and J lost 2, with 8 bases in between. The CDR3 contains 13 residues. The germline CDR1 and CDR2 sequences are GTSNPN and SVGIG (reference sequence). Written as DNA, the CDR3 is TGTGCCTGGAGTCCGAGGGCCACAGATACGCAGTATTTT. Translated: CAWSPRATDTQYF.

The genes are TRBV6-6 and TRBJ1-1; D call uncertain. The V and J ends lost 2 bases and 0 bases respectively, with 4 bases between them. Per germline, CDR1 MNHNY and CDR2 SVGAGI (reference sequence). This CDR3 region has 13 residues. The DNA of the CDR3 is TGTGCCAGCAGTTACCCGATGAACACTGAAGCTTTCTTT. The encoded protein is CASSYPMNTEAFF.

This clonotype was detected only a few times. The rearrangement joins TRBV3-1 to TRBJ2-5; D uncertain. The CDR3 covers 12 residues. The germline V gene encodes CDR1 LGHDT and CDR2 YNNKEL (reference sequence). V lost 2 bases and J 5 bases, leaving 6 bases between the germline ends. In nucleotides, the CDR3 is TGTGCCAGCAGCCAACAGAGGGAGACCCAGTACTTC. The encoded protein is CASSQQRETQYF.

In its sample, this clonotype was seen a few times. CDR3 bases: TGTGCCATCAGTGAGGAGGGCAGGGGTTACAATGAGCAGTTCTTC. Protein sequence: CAISEEGRGYNEQFF. The chain uses TRBV10-3 and TRBJ2-1; D might be TRBD1 (6 bases). The length of the CDR3 is 15 residues. Germline V gene lookup returns CDR1 ENHRY and CDR2 SYGVKD. The ends were cut back, 2 bases at V and 4 bases at J, with 12 bases in the middle.

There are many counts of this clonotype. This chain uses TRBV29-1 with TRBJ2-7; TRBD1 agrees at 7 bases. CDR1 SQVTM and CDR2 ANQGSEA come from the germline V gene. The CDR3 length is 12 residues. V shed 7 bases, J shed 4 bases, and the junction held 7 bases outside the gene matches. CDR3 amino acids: CSARAQGYEQYF. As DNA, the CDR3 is TGCAGCGCCCGAGCACAGGGGTACGAGCAGTACTTC.

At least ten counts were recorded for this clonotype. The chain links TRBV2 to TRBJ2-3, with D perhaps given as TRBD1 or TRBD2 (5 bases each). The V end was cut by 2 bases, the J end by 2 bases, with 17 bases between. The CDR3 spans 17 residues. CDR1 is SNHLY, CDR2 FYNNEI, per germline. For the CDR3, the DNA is TGTGCCAGCAGTGAATCGGCAGGGCTAGCCTTCACAGATACGCAGTATTTT. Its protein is CASSESAGLAFTDTQYF.

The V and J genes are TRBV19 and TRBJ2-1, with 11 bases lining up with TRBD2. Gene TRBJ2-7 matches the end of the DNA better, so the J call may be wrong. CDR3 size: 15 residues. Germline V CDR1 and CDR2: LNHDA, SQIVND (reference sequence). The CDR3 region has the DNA TGTGCCAGTAGTAGAGGGTCTAGCGGGAGGAATGAGCAGTACTTC. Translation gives CASSRGSSGRNEQYF.

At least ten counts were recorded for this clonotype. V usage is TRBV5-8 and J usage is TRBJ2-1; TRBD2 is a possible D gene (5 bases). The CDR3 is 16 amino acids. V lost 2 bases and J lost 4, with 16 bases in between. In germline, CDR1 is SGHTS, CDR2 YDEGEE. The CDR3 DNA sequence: TGTGCCAGCAGCTTCGAAGGTCGGACTTTTTACAATGAGCAGTTCTTC. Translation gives CASSFEGRTFYNEQFF. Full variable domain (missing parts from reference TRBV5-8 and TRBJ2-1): EAGVTQSPTHLIKTRGQQATLRCSPISGHTSVYWYQQALGLGLQFLLWYDEGEERNRGNFPPRFSGRQFPNYSSELNVNALELEDSALYLCASSFEGRTFYNEQFFGPGTRLTVL.

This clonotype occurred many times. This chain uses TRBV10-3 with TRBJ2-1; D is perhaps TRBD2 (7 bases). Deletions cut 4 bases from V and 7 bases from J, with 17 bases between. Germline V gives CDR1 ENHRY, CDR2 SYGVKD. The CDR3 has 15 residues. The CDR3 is CAISASGAGDNEQFF. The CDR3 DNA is TGTGCCATCAGTGCCTCGGGGGCGGGAGATAATGAGCAGTTCTTC.